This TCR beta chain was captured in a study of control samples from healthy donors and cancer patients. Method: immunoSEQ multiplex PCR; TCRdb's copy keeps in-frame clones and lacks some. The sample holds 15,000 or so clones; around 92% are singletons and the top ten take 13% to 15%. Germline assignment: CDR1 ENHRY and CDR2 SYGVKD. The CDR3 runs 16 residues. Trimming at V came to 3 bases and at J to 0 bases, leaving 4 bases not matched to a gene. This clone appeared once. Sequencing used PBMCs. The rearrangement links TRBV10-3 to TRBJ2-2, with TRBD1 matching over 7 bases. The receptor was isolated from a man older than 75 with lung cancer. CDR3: CAISEQGTANTGELFF. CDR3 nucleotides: TGTGCCATCAGTGAACAGGGGACAGCGAACACCGGGGAGCTGTTTTTT.